The source of this T cell receptor beta chain is a study of T cells after yellow fever vaccination. Per the germline V gene, CDR1 is LGHDT and CDR2 is YNNKEL (reference sequence). The CDR3 has 17 residues. V shed 1 base and J shed 1 base, with 16 bases lying between them. TCRdb called the 5' RACE reads again in MiXCR, with one record for every CDR3 protein. This table holds more than 300,000 distinct CDR3 sequences, 3.5% to 4.5% found once. This clonotype was counted many times. The material was PBMCs, obtained 15 days after the yellow fever booster vaccination. This chain connects TRBV3-1 to TRBJ1-1; D may be TRBD1 (5 bases). The clonotype was recovered from a man between 18 and 29 years old who received the YFV17D yellow fever vaccine. The CDR3 DNA sequence: TGTGCCAGCAGCCAAGTCCGGGACGGAGGGTGGAACACTGAAGCTTTCTTT. This encodes CASSQVRDGGWNTEAFF. The whole variable domain, filled in from reference TRBV3-1 and TRBJ1-1, reads DTAVSQTPKYLVTQMGNDKSIKCEQNLGHDTMYWYKQDSKKFLKIMFSYNNKELIINETVPNRFSPKSPDKAHLNLHINSLELGDSAVYFCASSQVRDGGWNTEAFFGQGTRLTVV.